The T cell receptor beta chain described here comes from a study of OX40 agonist ivuxolimab in advanced cancers. Study at large: Those enrolled were around 87% male, with a mean age of roughly 62 years and ages from about 20 to 85. Eligibility admitted prior anti-PD-1, anti-PD-L1 or anti-CTLA-4 therapy; 35% to 40% had some.

TCRdb's copy holds only in-frame clones and misses some; the assay was immunoSEQ multiplex PCR. The sample lists about 91,000 clones, roughly 86% occurring once. Trimming stripped 2 bases from V and 4 bases from J, with 15 bases between. Germline V lookup: CDR1 SEHNR, CDR2 FQNEAQ (reference sequence). The length of the CDR3 is 15 residues. V is TRBV7-9 and J is TRBJ2-7; D is perhaps TRBD2 (7 bases). Here the sequenced sample was CD4+ or CD8+ T cells sorted from blood, taken in a trial of the OX40 agonist ivuxolimab. The TCR originated in an adult with an advanced solid tumor such as melanoma, head and neck, liver or kidney cancer. The CDR3 nucleotides are TGTGCCAGCAGCTTATCGGCGGAGGGGGGGTACGAGCAGTACTTC. Residues: CASSLSAEGGYEQYF.